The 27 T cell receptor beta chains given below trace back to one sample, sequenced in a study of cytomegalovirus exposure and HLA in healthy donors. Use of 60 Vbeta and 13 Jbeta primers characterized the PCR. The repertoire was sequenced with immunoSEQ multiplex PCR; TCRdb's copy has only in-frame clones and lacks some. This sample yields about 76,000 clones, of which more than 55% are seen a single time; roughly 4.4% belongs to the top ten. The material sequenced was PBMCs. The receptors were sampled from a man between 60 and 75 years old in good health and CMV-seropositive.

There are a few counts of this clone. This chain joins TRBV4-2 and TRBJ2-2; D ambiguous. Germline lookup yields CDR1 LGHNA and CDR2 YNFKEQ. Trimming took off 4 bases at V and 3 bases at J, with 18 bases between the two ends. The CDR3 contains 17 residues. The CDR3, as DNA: TGTGCCAGCAGCCCAAGTAAGCTAGGCCGCTACACCGGGGAGCTGTTTTTT. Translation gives CASSPSKLGRYTGELFF.

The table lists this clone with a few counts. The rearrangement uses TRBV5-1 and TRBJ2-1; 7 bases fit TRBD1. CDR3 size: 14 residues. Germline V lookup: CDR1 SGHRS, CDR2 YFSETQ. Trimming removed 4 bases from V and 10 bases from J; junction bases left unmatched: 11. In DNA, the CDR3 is TGCGCCAGCAGCCGGGGACAGTCGCAGGGAGAGCAGTTCTTC. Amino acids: CASSRGQSQGEQFF.

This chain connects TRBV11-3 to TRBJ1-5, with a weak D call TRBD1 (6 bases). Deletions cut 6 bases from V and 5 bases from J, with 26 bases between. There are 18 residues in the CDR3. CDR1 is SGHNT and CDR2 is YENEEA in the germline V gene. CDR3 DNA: TGTGCCAGCAGTTTAAGAGGCCAGGGTGGGGGCTCGTATCAGCCCCAGCATTTT. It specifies CASSLRGQGGGSYQPQHF.

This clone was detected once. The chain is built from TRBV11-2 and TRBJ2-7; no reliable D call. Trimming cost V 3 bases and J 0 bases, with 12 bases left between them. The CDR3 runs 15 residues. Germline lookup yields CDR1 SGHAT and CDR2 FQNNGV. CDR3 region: CASSLVGPSSYEQYF. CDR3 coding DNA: TGTGCCAGCAGCTTGGTTGGGCCAAGCTCCTACGAGCAGTACTTC.

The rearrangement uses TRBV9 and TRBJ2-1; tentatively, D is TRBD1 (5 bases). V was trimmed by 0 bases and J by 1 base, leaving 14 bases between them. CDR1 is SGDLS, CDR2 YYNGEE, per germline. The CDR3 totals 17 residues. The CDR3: CASSVVAPGLSYNEQFF. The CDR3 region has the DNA TGTGCCAGCAGCGTAGTCGCCCCAGGGTTATCCTACAATGAGCAGTTCTTC.

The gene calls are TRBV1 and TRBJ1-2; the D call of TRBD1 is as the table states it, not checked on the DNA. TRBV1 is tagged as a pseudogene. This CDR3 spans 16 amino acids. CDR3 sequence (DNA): TGCACCAGCAGCCCCCCCCCAGGGGCTGAAATAATTTTAATTGGGTTC. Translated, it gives CTSSPPPGAEIILIGF.

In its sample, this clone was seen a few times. CDR3 in amino acids: CASSLVGGGSDTQYF. Written as DNA, the CDR3 is TGTGCCAGCAGCTTAGTGGGCGGGGGGTCGGATACGCAGTATTTT. This chain uses TRBV7-2 with TRBJ2-3, with 8 nucleotides matching TRBD2. From germline, CDR1 is SGHTA and CDR2 FQGNSA. V lost 1 base to trimming and J lost 6 bases; unmatched junction nucleotides: 6. This CDR3 has 15 residues.

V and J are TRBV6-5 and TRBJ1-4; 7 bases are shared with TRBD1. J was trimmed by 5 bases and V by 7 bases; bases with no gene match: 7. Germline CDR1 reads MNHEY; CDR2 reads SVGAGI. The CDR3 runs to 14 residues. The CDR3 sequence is CASTSGQRNEKLFF. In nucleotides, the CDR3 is TGTGCCAGCACCTCGGGACAGCGAAATGAAAAACTGTTTTTT.

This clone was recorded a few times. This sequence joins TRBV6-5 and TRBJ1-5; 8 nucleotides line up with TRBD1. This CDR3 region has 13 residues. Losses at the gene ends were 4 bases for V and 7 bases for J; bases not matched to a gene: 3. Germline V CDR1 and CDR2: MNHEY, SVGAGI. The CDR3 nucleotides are TGTGCCAGCAGTTCAGGGGGCGGACAGCCCCAGCATTTT. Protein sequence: CASSSGGGQPQHF.

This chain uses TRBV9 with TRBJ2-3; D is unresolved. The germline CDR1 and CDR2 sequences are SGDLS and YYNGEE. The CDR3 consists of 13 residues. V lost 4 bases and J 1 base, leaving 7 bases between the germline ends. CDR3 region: CASSPPRTDTQYF. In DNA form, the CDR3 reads TGTGCCAGCAGCCCTCCTCGCACAGATACGCAGTATTTT. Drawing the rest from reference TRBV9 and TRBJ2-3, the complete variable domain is DSGVTQTPKHLITATGQRVTLRCSPRSGDLSVYWYQQSLDQGLQFLIQYYNGEERAKGNILERFSAQQFPDLHSELNLSSLELGDSALYFCASSPPRTDTQYFGPGTRLTVL.

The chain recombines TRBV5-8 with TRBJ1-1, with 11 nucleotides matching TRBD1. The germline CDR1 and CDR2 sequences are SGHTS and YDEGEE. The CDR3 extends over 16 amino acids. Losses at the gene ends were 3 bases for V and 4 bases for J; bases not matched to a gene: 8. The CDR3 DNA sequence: TGTGCCAGCAGCTACCAATCGGGGACAGGGGGCACTGAAGCTTTCTTT. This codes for CASSYQSGTGGTEAFF.

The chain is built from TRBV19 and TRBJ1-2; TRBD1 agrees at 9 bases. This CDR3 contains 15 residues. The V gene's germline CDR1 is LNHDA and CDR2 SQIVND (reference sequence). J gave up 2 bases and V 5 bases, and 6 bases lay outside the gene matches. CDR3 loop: CASSPWTGANYGYTF. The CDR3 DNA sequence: TGTGCCAGTAGTCCCTGGACAGGGGCGAACTATGGCTACACCTTC.

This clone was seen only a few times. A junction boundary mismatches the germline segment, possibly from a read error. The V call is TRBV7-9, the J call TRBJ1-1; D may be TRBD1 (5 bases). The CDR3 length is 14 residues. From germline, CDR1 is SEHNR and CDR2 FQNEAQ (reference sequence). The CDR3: CSSSFVRAKTEAFF. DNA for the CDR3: TGTTCCAGCAGCTTTGTCAGGGCGAAGACTGAAGCTTTCTTT.

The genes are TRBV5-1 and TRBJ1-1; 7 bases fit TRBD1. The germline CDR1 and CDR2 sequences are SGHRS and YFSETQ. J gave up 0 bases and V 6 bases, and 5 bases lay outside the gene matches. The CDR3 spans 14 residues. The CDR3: CASMRDSMNTEAFF. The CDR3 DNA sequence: TGCGCCAGCATGCGGGACAGCATGAACACTGAAGCTTTCTTT.

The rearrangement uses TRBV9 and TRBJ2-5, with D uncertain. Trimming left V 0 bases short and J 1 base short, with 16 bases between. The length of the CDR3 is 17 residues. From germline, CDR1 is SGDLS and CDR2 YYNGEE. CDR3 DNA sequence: TGTGCCAGCAGCGTAGGATCGATTGCGGCTTTCCAAGAGACCCAGTACTTC. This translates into CASSVGSIAAFQETQYF.

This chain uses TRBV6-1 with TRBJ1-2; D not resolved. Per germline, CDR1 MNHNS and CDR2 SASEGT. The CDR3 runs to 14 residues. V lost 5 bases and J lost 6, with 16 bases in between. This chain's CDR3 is CASSQLGVSHGYTF. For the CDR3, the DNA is TGTGCCAGCAGTCAACTCGGGGTGTCCCATGGCTACACCTTC.

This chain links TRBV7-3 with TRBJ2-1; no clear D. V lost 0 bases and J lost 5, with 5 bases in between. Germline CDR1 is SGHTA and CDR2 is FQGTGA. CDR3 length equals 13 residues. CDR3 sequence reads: CASSLTRNNEQFF. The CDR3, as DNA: TGTGCCAGCAGCTTAACCAGGAACAATGAGCAGTTCTTC.

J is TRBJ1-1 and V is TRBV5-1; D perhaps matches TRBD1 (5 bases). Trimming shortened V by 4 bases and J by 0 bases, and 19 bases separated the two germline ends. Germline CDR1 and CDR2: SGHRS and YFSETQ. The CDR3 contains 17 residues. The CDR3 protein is CASSASTGGYMNTEAFF. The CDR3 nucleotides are TGCGCCAGCAGCGCCTCCACGGGGGGTTACATGAACACTGAAGCTTTCTTT.

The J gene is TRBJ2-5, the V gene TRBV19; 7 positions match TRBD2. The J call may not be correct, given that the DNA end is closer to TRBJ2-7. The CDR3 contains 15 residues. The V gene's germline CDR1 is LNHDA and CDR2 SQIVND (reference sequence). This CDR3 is CASSMSLADTYEQYF. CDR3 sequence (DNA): TGTGCCAGTAGTATGAGTCTAGCGGACACCTACGAGCAGTACTTC.

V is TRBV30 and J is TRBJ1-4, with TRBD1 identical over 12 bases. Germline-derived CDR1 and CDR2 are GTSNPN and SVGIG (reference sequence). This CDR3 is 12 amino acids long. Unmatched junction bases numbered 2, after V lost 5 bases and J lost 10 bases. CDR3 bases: TGTGCCTGGGAGGGACAGGGGGCAAAACTGTTTTTT. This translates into CAWEGQGAKLFF.

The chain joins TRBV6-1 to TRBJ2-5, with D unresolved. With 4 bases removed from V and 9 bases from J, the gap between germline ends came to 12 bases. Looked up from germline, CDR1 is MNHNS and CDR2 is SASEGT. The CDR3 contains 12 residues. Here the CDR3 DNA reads TGTGCCAGCAGTGCTGGAGACTCGGCCCAGTACTTC. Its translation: CASSAGDSAQYF.

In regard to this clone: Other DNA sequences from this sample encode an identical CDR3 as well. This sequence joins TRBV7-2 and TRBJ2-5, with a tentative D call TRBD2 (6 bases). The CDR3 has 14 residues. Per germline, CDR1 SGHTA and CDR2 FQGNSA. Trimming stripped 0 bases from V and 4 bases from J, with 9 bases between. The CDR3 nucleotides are TGTGCCAGCAGCTTAGCGGGAGGTGGAGAGACCCAGTACTTC. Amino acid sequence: CASSLAGGGETQYF.

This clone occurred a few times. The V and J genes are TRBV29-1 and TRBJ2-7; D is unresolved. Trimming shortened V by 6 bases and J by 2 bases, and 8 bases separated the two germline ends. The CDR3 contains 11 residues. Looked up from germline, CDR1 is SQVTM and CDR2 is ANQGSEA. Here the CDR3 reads CSVRTAYEQYF. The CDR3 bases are TGCAGCGTCCGCACTGCCTACGAGCAGTACTTC.

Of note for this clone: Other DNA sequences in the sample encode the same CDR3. CDR3 DNA: TGCGCCAGCAGCATACGACTAGCGGGAGGGGTCACCGGGGAGCTGTTTTTT. This gives the protein CASSIRLAGGVTGELFF. The chain couples TRBV5-1 to TRBJ2-2; 14 positions match TRBD2. The CDR3 length is 17 residues. The germline gives CDR1 SGHRS, CDR2 YFSETQ. The V and J ends lost 4 bases and 4 bases, in that order; junction bases with no gene match: 6.

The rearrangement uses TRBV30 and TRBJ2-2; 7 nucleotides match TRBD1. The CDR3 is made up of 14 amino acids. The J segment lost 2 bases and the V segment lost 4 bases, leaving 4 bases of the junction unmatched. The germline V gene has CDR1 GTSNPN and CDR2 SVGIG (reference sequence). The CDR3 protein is CAWNRQGNTGELFF. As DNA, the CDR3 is TGTGCCTGGAATAGACAGGGCAACACCGGGGAGCTGTTTTTT. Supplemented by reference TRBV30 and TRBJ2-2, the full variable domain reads SQTIHQWPATLVQPVGSPLSLECTVEGTSNPNLYWYRQAAGRGLQLLFYSVGIGQISSEVPQNLSASRPQDRQFILSSKKLLLSDSGFYLCAWNRQGNTGELFFGEGSRLTVL.

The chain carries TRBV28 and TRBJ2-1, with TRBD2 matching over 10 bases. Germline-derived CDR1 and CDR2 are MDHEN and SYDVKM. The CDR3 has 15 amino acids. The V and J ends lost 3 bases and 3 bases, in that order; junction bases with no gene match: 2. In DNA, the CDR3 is TGTGCCAGCAGTTTTAGGACTAGCGGCTACAATGAGCAGTTCTTC. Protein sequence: CASSFRTSGYNEQFF.

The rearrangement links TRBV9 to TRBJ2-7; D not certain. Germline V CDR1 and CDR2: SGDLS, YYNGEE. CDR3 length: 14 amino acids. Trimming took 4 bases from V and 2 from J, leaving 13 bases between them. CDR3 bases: TGTGCCAGCAGCACGGGTAACCCCCCCTACGAGCAGTACTTC. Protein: CASSTGNPPYEQYF.